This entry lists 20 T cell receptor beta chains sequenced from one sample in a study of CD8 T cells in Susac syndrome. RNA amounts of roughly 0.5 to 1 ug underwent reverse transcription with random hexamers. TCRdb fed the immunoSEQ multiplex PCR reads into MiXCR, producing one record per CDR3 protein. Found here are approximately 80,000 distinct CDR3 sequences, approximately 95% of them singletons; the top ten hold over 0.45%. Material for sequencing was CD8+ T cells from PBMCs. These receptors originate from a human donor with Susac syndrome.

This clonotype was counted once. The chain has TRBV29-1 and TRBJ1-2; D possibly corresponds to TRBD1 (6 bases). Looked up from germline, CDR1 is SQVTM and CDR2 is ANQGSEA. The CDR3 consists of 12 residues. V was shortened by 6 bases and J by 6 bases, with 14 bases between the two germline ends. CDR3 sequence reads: CSVPGRGNGYTF. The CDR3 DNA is TGCAGCGTCCCAGGCAGGGGCAATGGCTACACCTTC.

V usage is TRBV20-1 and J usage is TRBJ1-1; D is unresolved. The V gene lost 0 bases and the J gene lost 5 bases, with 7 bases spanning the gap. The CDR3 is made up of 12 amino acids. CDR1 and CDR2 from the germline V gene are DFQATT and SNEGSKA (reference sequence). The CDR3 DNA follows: TGCAGTGCTAGAGAAATGGAGACTGAAGCTTTCTTT. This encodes CSAREMETEAFF.

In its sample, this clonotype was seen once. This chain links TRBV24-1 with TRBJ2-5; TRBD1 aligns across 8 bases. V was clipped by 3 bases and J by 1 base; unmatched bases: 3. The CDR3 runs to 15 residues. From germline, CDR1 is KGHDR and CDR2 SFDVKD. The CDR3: CATSDRQGIQETQYF. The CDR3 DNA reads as TGTGCCACCAGTGATCGACAGGGGATCCAAGAGACCCAGTACTTC.

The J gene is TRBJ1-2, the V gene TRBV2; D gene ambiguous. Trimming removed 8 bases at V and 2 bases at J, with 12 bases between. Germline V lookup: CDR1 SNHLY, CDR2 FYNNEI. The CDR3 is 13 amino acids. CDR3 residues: CASCPLGNYGYTF. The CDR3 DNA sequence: TGTGCCAGCTGTCCCCTGGGGAACTATGGCTACACCTTC.

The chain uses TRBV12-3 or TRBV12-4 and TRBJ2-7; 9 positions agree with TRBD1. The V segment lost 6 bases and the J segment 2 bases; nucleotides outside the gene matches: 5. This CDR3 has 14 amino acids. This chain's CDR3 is CASRSGTGPYEQYF. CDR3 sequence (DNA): TGTGCCAGCAGGTCCGGGACAGGGCCCTACGAGCAGTACTTC.

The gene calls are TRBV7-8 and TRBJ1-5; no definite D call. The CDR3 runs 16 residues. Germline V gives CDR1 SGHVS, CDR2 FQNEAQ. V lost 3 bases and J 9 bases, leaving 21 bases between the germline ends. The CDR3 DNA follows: TGTGCCAGCAGCTTTCGGGTTACAGAGGGAGCTGGGCCCCAGCATTTT. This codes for CASSFRVTEGAGPQHF. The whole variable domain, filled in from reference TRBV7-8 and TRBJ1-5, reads GAGVSQSPRYKVAKRGQDVALRCDPISGHVSLFWYQQALGQGPEFLTYFQNEAQLDKSGLPSDRFFAERPEGSVSTLKIQRTQQEDSAVYLCASSFRVTEGAGPQHFGDGTRLSIL.

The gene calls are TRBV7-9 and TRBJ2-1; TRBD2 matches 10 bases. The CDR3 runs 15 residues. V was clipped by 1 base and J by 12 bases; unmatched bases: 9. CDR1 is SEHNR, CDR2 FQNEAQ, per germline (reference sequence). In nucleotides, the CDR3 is TGTGCCAGCAGCTTAGTGGGACTAGCGACGCCCCTGCAGTTCTTC. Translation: CASSLVGLATPLQFF.

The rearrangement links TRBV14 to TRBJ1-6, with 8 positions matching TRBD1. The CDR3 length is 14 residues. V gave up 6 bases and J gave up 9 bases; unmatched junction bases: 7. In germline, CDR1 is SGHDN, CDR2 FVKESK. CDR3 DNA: TGTGCCAGCAGTGGCGGGACAGGAGGTTCACCCCTCCACTTT. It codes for CASSGGTGGSPLHF. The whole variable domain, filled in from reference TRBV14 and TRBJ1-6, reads EAGVTQFPSHSVIEKGQTVTLRCDPISGHDNLYWYRRVMGKEIKFLLHFVKESKQDESGMPNNRFLAERTGGTYSTLKVQPAELEDSGVYFCASSGGTGGSPLHFGNGTRLTVT.

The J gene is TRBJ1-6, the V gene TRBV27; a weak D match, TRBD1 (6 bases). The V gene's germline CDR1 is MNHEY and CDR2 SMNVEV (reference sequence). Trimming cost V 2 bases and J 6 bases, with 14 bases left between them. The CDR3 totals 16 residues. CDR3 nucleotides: TGTGCCAGCAGTTTAAAGGGACACCGGCTTAATTCACCCCTCCACTTT. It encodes CASSLKGHRLNSPLHF.

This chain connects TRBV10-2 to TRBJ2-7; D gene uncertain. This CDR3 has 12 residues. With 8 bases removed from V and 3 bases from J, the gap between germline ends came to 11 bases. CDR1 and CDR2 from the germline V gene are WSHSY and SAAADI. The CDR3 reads CASVLGNYEQYF. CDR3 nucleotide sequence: TGCGCCAGCGTTCTAGGGAACTACGAGCAGTACTTC.

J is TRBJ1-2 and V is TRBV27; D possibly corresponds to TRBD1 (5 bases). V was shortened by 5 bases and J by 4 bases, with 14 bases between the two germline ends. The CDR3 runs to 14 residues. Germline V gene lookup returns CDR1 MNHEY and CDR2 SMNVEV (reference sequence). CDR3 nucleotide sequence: TGTGCCAGCAGTCCCCAGGGCCCCGTCTATGGCTACACCTTC. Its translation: CASSPQGPVYGYTF.

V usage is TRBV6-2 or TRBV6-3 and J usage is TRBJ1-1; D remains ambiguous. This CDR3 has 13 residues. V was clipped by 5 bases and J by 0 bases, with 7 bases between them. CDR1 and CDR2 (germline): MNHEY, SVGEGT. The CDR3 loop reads CASSPPMNTEAFF. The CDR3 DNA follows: TGTGCCAGCAGTCCCCCCATGAACACTGAAGCTTTCTTT.

The CDR3 DNA reads as TGTGCCAGCAGTGAATACGGCCCTGGAGCATACGAGCAGTACTTC. Residues: CASSEYGPGAYEQYF. The rearrangement joins TRBV2 to TRBJ2-7; D is ambiguous. CDR1 is SNHLY and CDR2 is FYNNEI in the germline V gene. CDR3 size: 15 residues. Trimming removed 2 bases from V and 4 bases from J, with 15 bases in between. The full variable domain, in which reference TRBV2 and TRBJ2-7 provide the parts outside the CDR3, is EPEVTQTPSHQVTQMGQEVILRCVPISNHLYFYWYRQILGQKVEFLVSFYNNEISEKSEIFDDQFSVERPDGSNFTLKIRSTKLEDSAMYFCASSEYGPGAYEQYFGPGTRLTVT.

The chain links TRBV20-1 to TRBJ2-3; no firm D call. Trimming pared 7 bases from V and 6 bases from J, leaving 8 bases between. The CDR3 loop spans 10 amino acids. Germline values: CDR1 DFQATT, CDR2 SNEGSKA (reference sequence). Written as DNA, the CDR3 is TGCAGTGTTGTGGGGGATACGCAGTATTTT. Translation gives CSVVGDTQYF.

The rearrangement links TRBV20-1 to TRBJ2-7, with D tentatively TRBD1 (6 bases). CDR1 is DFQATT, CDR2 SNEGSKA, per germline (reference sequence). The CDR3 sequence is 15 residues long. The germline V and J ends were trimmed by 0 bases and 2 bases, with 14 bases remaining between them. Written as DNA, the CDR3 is TGCAGTGCTAGAGACTTACAGGGTAGCACCTACGAGCAGTACTTC. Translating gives CSARDLQGSTYEQYF.

The CDR3 here is CASSPGRTSLGEQYF. The CDR3 DNA sequence: TGTGCCAGCTCACCAGGCCGGACTAGCTTGGGGGAGCAGTACTTC. The chain has TRBV18 and TRBJ2-7, with 8 positions matching TRBD2. The CDR3 covers 15 residues. Trimming cost V 2 bases and J 7 bases; bases outside gene matches: 10. The germline V gene has CDR1 KGHSH and CDR2 LQKENI. Together with reference TRBV18 and TRBJ2-7, the CDR3 gives the full variable domain: NAGVMQNPRHLVRRRGQEARLRCSPMKGHSHVYWYRQLPEEGLKFMVYLQKENIIDESGMPKERFSAEFPKEGPSILRIQQVVRGDSAAYFCASSPGRTSLGEQYFGPGTRLTVT.

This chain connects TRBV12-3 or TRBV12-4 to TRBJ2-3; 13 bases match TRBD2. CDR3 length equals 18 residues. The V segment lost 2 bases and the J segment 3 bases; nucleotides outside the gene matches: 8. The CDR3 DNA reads TGTGCCAGCAGTTTAACTACTAGCGGGGGGGCCGTTACAGATACGCAGTATTTT. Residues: CASSLTTSGGAVTDTQYF.

CDR3: CASSLWGGQDTQYF. CDR3 DNA sequence: TGTGCCAGCAGCTTGTGGGGGGGACAGGATACGCAGTATTTT. The chain carries TRBV11-2 and TRBJ2-3; D may correspond to TRBD1 or TRBD2 (7 bases each). The germline V gene has CDR1 SGHAT and CDR2 FQNNGV. The CDR3 is 14 residues long. The germline V and J ends were trimmed by 3 bases and 6 bases, with 13 bases remaining between them.

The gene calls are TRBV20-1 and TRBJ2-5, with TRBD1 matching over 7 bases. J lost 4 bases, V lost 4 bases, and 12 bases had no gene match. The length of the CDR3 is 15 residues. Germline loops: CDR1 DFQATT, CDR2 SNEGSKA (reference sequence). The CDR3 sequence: CSATDRAADRETQYF. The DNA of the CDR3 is TGCAGTGCTACAGACAGGGCGGCGGATCGAGAGACCCAGTACTTC.

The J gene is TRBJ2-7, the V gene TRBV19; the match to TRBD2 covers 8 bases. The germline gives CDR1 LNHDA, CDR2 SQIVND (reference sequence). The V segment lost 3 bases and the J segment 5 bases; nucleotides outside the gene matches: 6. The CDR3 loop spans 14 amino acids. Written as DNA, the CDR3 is TGTGCCAGTAGTATGACTAGCGTAAGCGACGAGCAGTACTTC. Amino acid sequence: CASSMTSVSDEQYF.